These T cell receptor beta chains were read from a single sample in a study of blood T cell repertoires in COVID-19. The protocol was immunoSEQ multiplex PCR, while the TCRdb copy is restricted to in-frame clones and leaves out a portion. The sample comprises about 35,000 clones, around four fifths of which are singletons, and 3.6% rests with the top ten. Input material: peripheral blood. The receptors were sampled from a man aged 50-59 years with acute or convalescent COVID-19. Both conserved end residues are part of each CDR3. D genes are given only for firm matches. Clone size is stated in some rows and not others, as once, few, many or a class when expanded.

>once|TRBV29-1|TRBJ1-1|NA
CPGDRGYRNTEAFF
TGCCCGGGTGATAGGGGTTATCGGAACACTGAAGCTTTCTTT
>once|TRBV4-1|TRBJ1-4|NA
CASSQDRGGREKLFF
TGCGCCAGCAGCCAAGACCGGGGAGGGCGTGAAAAACTGTTTTTT
>NA|TRBV7-8|TRBJ2-1|NA
CASSLVALAYNEQFF
TGTGCCAGCAGCTTAGTTGCTCTGGCTTACAATGAGCAGTTCTTC
>NA|TRBV7-3|TRBJ2-2|TRBD2
CASRKTSGNTGELFF
TGTGCCAGCAGAAAGACTAGCGGAAACACCGGGGAGCTGTTTTTT
>NA|TRBV19|TRBJ2-7|TRBD1
CASTIAGTGSYEQYF
TGTGCCAGTACCATAGCCGGGACAGGCTCCTACGAGCAGTACTTC
>NA|TRBV25-1|TRBJ2-7|NA
CASRQGYGIGYEQYF
TGTGCCAGCAGGCAGGGATATGGAATTGGATACGAGCAGTACTTC
>few|TRBV11-3|TRBJ1-5|TRBD1
CASSRKDKTGGLNQPQHF
TGTGCCAGCAGCCGAAAGGACAAGACAGGGGGTCTCAATCAGCCCCAGCATTTT
>NA|TRBV9|TRBJ1-4|TRBD1
CASSVGQGFEKLFF
TGTGCCAGCAGCGTAGGACAGGGTTTCGAAAAACTGTTTTTT
>NA|TRBV10-1|TRBJ1-2|NA
CASSPTADYGYTF
TGCGCCAGCAGCCCTACAGCGGACTATGGCTACACCTTC
>NA|TRBV20-1|TRBJ2-1|TRBD2
CSASSSGGSYNEQFF
TGCAGTGCTAGTTCTAGCGGGGGATCCTACAATGAGCAGTTCTTC
>NA|TRBV7-8|TRBJ2-7|TRBD1
CASSLSAGTGGNEQYF
TGTGCCAGCAGCTTATCCGCCGGGACAGGGGGCAACGAGCAGTACTTC
>NA|TRBV2|TRBJ2-2|NA
CASLSVHANTGELFF
TGTGCCAGCTTATCCGTACACGCGAACACCGGGGAGCTGTTTTTT
>NA|TRBV28|TRBJ1-6|NA
CASSFSSQGNNSPLHF
TGTGCCAGCAGTTTTTCTTCCCAGGGGAATAATTCACCCCTCCACTTT
>NA|TRBV18|TRBJ1-4|NA
CASSTRGPEANEKLFF
TGTGCCAGCAGCACAAGGGGCCCAGAGGCTAATGAAAAACTGTTTTTT
>NA|TRBV25-1|TRBJ2-2|TRBD1
CASSGQGYNTGELFF
TGTGCCAGCAGTGGACAGGGGTACAACACCGGGGAGCTGTTTTTT
>NA|TRBV11-3|TRBJ2-1|TRBD2
CASSPRLAGVSYNEQFF
TGTGCCAGCAGCCCTCGACTAGCGGGCGTCTCCTACAATGAGCAGTTCTTC
>NA|TRBV5-6|TRBJ2-7|NA
CASNSGGAGEQYF
TGTGCCAGCAACTCTGGAGGGGCGGGCGAGCAGTACTTC
>NA|TRBV18|TRBJ2-3|TRBD1
CASSLGQAGDTQYF
TGTGCCAGCTCACTGGGACAGGCGGGGGATACGCAGTATTTT
>few|TRBV15|TRBJ1-1|TRBD1
CATSRDRGLATEAFF
TGTGCCACCAGCAGAGATAGGGGGCTTGCCACTGAAGCTTTCTTT
>NA|TRBV28|TRBJ1-1|NA
CASSSPTNQVKAEAFF
TGTGCCAGCAGTTCACCTACAAATCAGGTAAAGGCTGAAGCTTTCTTT
>few|TRBV25-1|TRBJ1-4|NA
CASSEGAPRLTNEKLFF
TGTGCCAGCAGTGAGGGGGCGCCCAGGTTGACTAATGAAAAACTGTTTTTT
>NA|TRBV6-1|TRBJ1-1|NA
CASSEGLRRGHTEAFF
TGTGCCAGCAGTGAGGGGCTTCGGAGGGGTCACACTGAAGCTTTCTTT
>NA|TRBV19|TRBJ1-2|NA
CASSGPGQTSYTF
TGTGCCAGTAGTGGACCGGGACAAACTAGCTACACCTTC